The clone carrying this T cell receptor beta chain has just a few counts. Its antigen is as yet unknown. This PCR relied on a set of 60 Vbeta primers and 13 Jbeta primers. This table comes from immunoSEQ multiplex PCR, and its TCRdb copy is limited to in-frame clones, with some not included. This sample yields approximately 110,000 clones, of which roughly 69% are seen a single time; under 6.5% belongs to the top ten. This sample is drawn from a study of cytomegalovirus exposure and HLA in healthy donors. Study-wide results and caveats: Association with HLA alleles at 0.05 false discovery rate was found for around 17,000 TCR beta sequences in a later analysis. Earlier analysis looked at TCR beta V segments, and most were productive about 87% or about 30% of the time.

V was clipped by 10 bases and J by 5 bases; unmatched bases: 3. Germline values: CDR1 ENHRY, CDR2 SYGVKD. The CDR3 covers 14 residues. The chain carries TRBV10-3 and TRBJ2-1, with 15 positions matching TRBD2. Source material: PBMCs. The clonotype was recovered from a woman in her seventies in good health and CMV-seropositive. The CDR3 sequence is CATGLAGGDNEQFF. CDR3 nucleotides: TGTGCCACCGGACTAGCGGGGGGGGACAATGAGCAGTTCTTC.